A single sample is the source of the 15 T cell receptor beta chains below, sequenced in a study of CD8+ T cells in alopecia areata. Isolated RNA was reverse transcribed into cDNA used as the sequencing template. Profiled with immunoSEQ multiplex PCR; TCRdb holds only in-frame clones, not every one. Among about 180,000 clones listed, 67% were seen once. The sample here was CD8+ T cells sorted from blood, taken at week 0. The receptors here all came from a human donor with alopecia areata.

This chain uses TRBV13 with TRBJ2-1; D remains ambiguous. The CDR3 is 14 residues long. V dropped 5 bases and J dropped 5 bases, with 13 bases sitting between them. From germline, CDR1 is PRHDT and CDR2 FYEKMQ (reference sequence). CDR3 loop: CASSKTDNHNEQFF. The CDR3 region has the DNA TGTGCCAGCAGCAAAACCGACAATCACAATGAGCAGTTCTTC.

CDR3 nucleotide sequence: TGCAGCGTTGCTCAAGGGAGGGGCCCGAACAACATTCAGTACTTC. This translates into CSVAQGRGPNNIQYF. The chain links TRBV29-1 to TRBJ2-4; 7 nucleotides match TRBD2. Trimming removed 4 bases from V and 7 bases from J; junction bases left unmatched: 13. Germline V gene data show CDR1 as SQVTM and CDR2 as ANQGSEA. The CDR3 runs 15 residues.

The chain recombines TRBV4-1 with TRBJ2-1; no firm D call. V lost 1 base and J 3 bases, leaving 7 bases between the germline ends. The CDR3 sequence is 14 residues long. Per the germline V gene, CDR1 is MGHRA and CDR2 is YSYEKL. CDR3 residues: CASSQAARYNEQFF. CDR3 DNA: TGCGCCAGCAGCCAAGCAGCCCGCTACAATGAGCAGTTCTTC.

The chain couples TRBV30 to TRBJ1-5, with D uncertain. Germline CDR1 is GTSNPN and CDR2 is SVGIG (reference sequence). The CDR3 is 12 residues long. V lost 2 bases, J lost 5 bases, and 7 bases lay in between. CDR3 residues: CAWSLDYQPQHF. CDR3 nucleotide sequence: TGTGCCTGGAGTTTAGACTATCAGCCCCAGCATTTT.

CDR3 region: CATGQGIYGYTF. CDR3 DNA sequence: TGTGCCACCGGACAGGGGATTTATGGCTACACCTTC. V and J are TRBV2 and TRBJ1-2; 9 bases agree with TRBD1. The ends lost 10 bases at V and 5 bases at J; junction bases unmatched: 5. The CDR3 is 12 residues long. Germline assignment: CDR1 SNHLY and CDR2 FYNNEI.

V and J are TRBV7-6 and TRBJ2-5; 7 bases agree with TRBD1. Germline V gene data show CDR1 as SGHVS and CDR2 as FNYEAQ. There are 14 residues in the CDR3. J was trimmed by 3 bases and V by 3 bases; bases with no gene match: 4. This CDR3 is CASSFGQEEETQYF. The CDR3 bases are TGTGCCAGCAGCTTCGGACAGGAGGAAGAGACCCAGTACTTC.

The V and J genes are TRBV6-5 and TRBJ2-5, with D uncertain. The germline V gene has CDR1 MNHEY and CDR2 SVGAGI. CDR3 length: 11 residues. The V and J ends lost 5 bases and 5 bases respectively, with 6 bases between them. CDR3 loop: CASSVWETQYF. CDR3 in DNA: TGTGCCAGCAGTGTGTGGGAGACCCAGTACTTC.

The V gene is TRBV9, the J gene TRBJ2-3; 7 positions agree with TRBD1. From germline, CDR1 is SGDLS and CDR2 YYNGEE. CDR3 length: 17 residues. J lost 7 bases, V lost 0 bases, and 14 bases had no gene match. Here the CDR3 reads CASSVEGGSSMSNTQYF. CDR3 bases: TGTGCCAGCAGCGTAGAAGGGGGCAGCAGTATGAGCAATACGCAGTATTTT.

V usage is TRBV27 and J usage is TRBJ1-1; D is ambiguous. Germline values: CDR1 MNHEY, CDR2 SMNVEV (reference sequence). With 7 bases removed from V and 4 bases from J, the gap between germline ends came to 7 bases. CDR3 length equals 11 residues. The CDR3 nucleotides are TGTGCCAGCACATGGGGCACTGAAGCTTTCTTT. Protein sequence: CASTWGTEAFF.

The count of this clone is one. The V call is TRBV5-1, the J call TRBJ2-7; 8 positions match TRBD1. The DNA matches TRBJ2-1 better at its end, which makes the J call doubtful. This CDR3 is built from 17 residues. The germline gives CDR1 SGHRS, CDR2 YFSETQ. The CDR3 nucleotides are TGCGCCAGCAGCTTGGAGCCAGGGGGCGAACCCTACAATGAGCAGTTCTTC. It specifies CASSLEPGGEPYNEQFF.

V and J are TRBV6-5 and TRBJ1-5, with D possibly TRBD1 on 5 matching bases. The V end was cut by 10 bases, the J end by 3 bases, with 13 bases between. Germline-derived CDR1 and CDR2 are MNHEY and SVGAGI. The CDR3 spans 13 residues. CDR3 in amino acids: CAISPGHNQPQHF. The CDR3 region has the DNA TGTGCCATCTCTCCAGGACACAATCAGCCCCAGCATTTT.

This clone is a singleton in its sample. The chain couples TRBV6-5 to TRBJ2-5; D may correspond to TRBD1 or TRBD2 (6 bases each). CDR3 length: 13 residues. Germline V lookup: CDR1 MNHEY, CDR2 SVGAGI. The ends were cut back, 6 bases at V and 1 base at J, with 9 bases in the middle. The CDR3 is CASRTGAQETQYF. DNA for the CDR3: TGTGCCAGCAGAACGGGGGCCCAAGAGACCCAGTACTTC.

In DNA form, the CDR3 reads TGTGCCAGCAGCCTACGACGGACTTTCTACGAGCAGTACTTC. Residues: CASSLRRTFYEQYF. The gene calls are TRBV5-6 and TRBJ2-7; tentatively, D is TRBD2 (5 bases). Germline V gene data show CDR1 as SGHDT and CDR2 as YYEEEE. This CDR3 region has 14 residues. V lost 4 bases and J lost 3, with 14 bases in between. The whole variable domain, filled in from reference TRBV5-6 and TRBJ2-7, reads DAGVTQSPTHLIKTRGQQVTLRCSPKSGHDTVSWYQQALGQGPQFIFQYYEEEERQRGNFPDRFSGHQFPNYSSELNVNALLLGDSALYLCASSLRRTFYEQYFGPGTRLTVT.

The chain uses TRBV28 and TRBJ2-3, with TRBD1 as a possible D gene (5 bases). CDR3 length: 16 residues. Germline CDR1 and CDR2: MDHEN and SYDVKM. Trimming left V 4 bases short and J 2 bases short, with 16 bases between. In DNA, the CDR3 is TGTGCCAGCAGTTCCCCCAGGGTTCCCAACACAGATACGCAGTATTTT. It specifies CASSSPRVPNTDTQYF.

A word on this clone: In the same sample, other DNA sequences code for this CDR3. The gene calls are TRBV29-1 and TRBJ1-2; D not resolved. In germline, CDR1 is SQVTM, CDR2 ANQGSEA. V lost 4 bases to trimming and J lost 0 bases, with 6 bases between them. CDR3 length: 12 residues. In DNA form, the CDR3 reads TGCAGCGTTGGCACAGCTAACTATGGCTACACCTTC. Translating it yields CSVGTANYGYTF.